One T cell receptor (beta chain) is described in this entry. What it binds is not known. Donors were Caucasian adults residing in Nashville, Tennessee, USA. V lost 2 bases and J 6 bases, leaving 12 bases between the germline ends. The CDR3 extends over 15 amino acids. Germline assignment: CDR1 SGDLS and CDR2 YYNGEE. The protocol was immunoSEQ multiplex PCR, while the TCRdb copy is restricted to in-frame clones and leaves out a portion. The sample records roughly 2.4 million clones, 95% being singletons. These data originate in a study of shared clonotypes between healthy human individuals. At the level of the study: Each donor had three CD4 naive, three CD4 memory, two CD8 naive and one CD8 memory plate. Study-wide results and caveats: Across a handful of donors, naive CD4 shared around 5.4%, naive CD8 less than 4%, memory CD4 2% to 2.5%, memory CD8 roughly 0.37%.

Sequenced input: naive CD4+ T cells sorted from blood. Sample subset: CD45RA+ positively selected. The receptor comes from a man younger than 35 in good health. V and J are TRBV9 and TRBJ1-6; TRBD1 is a possible D gene (5 bases). The CDR3 DNA reads as TGTGCCAGCAGCGTGGGGGAGAGAATTAATTCACCCCTCCACTTT. It encodes CASSVGERINSPLHF.